This T cell receptor (beta chain) came from a study of blood T cell repertoires in COVID-19. At the level of the study: Sites across the United States, Italy and Spain contributed samples from acute and convalescent COVID-19.

This CDR3 is 15 amino acids long. Germline V CDR1 and CDR2: SGHAT, FQNNGV. The germline V and J ends were trimmed by 1 base and 2 bases, with 11 bases remaining between them. The table came from immunoSEQ multiplex PCR; TCRdb's copy has only in-frame clones and leaves some out. The table records 30,000 to 40,000 clones, 79% of them present only once. Material for sequencing was peripheral blood. The receptor comes from an older man with acute or convalescent COVID-19. The chain has TRBV11-2 and TRBJ1-1; D is undetermined. Here the CDR3 DNA reads TGTGCCAGCAGCTTAGGGATCTCGGGTAACACTGAAGCTTTCTTT. Translating gives CASSLGISGNTEAFF.